Shown below are 15 T cell receptor beta chains from a single sample sequenced in a study of cytomegalovirus exposure and HLA in healthy donors. The PCR used 60 Vbeta and 13 Jbeta primers. Repertoires were generated with immunoSEQ multiplex PCR, while TCRdb's copy carries only in-frame clones and drops some. The sample consists of 150,000 or so clones, roughly 80% of them appearing once. Sequencing used PBMCs. Source of these receptors: a man aged 35 to 55 in good health and CMV-seropositive.

Turning to this clone: A junction boundary mismatches the germline segment, possibly from a read error. The chain joins TRBV25-1 to TRBJ2-1; 14 nucleotides line up with TRBD2. This CDR3 has 16 residues. CDR1 is MGHDK, CDR2 SYGVNS, per germline. In DNA form, the CDR3 reads TGTGCCAGCACCGGGACTAGCGGGAGAGGTTACAATGAGCGGTTCTTC. Encoded protein: CASTGTSGRGYNERFF.

The V and J genes are TRBV4-3 and TRBJ2-7; D is ambiguous. V shed 4 bases and J shed 2 bases, with 9 bases lying between them. Germline CDR1 LGHNA, CDR2 YSLEER. The CDR3 has 13 residues. The CDR3 region has the DNA TGCGCCAGCAGCCGCCAGCGAACCTACGAGCAGTACTTC. Translated: CASSRQRTYEQYF.

This clone was recorded once. The chain has TRBV5-4 and TRBJ2-5; maybe TRBD2 (6 bases). Germline loops: CDR1 SGHNT, CDR2 YYREEE (reference sequence). CDR3 length: 15 amino acids. V was trimmed by 4 bases and J by 2 bases, leaving 15 bases between them. In DNA, the CDR3 is TGTGCCAGCAGCCGGACCGGGACTTCTCAAGAGACCCAGTACTTC. It specifies CASSRTGTSQETQYF.

V usage is TRBV19 and J usage is TRBJ2-4, with 9 bases fitting TRBD1. This CDR3 is 10 amino acids long. Germline CDR1 reads LNHDA; CDR2 reads SQIVND (reference sequence). Trimming at V came to 6 bases and at J to 14 bases, leaving 2 bases not matched to a gene. CDR3 nucleotides: TGTGCCAGTAGGGGGGACAGGGAGTACTTC. Protein sequence: CASRGDREYF.

The J gene is TRBJ2-7, the V gene TRBV21-1; the table's D call, TRBD2, has no DNA check behind it. TRBV21-1 is a pseudogene segment. CDR3 size: 14 residues. Here the CDR3 DNA reads TGTGCCAGCAGCAAAGCCTACTTGGCCTACGAGCAGTACTTC. This codes for CASSKAYLAYEQYF.

This clone was recorded a few times. The chain joins TRBV4-3 to TRBJ1-1; unclear D gene. V gave up 1 base and J gave up 8 bases, with 11 bases separating them. The CDR3 sequence is 13 residues long. Germline V gene lookup returns CDR1 LGHNA and CDR2 YSLEER. CDR3 residues: CASSQGVLSEAFF. The DNA of the CDR3 is TGCGCCAGCAGCCAAGGTGTTCTGTCGGAAGCTTTCTTT.

The rearrangement uses TRBV7-2 and TRBJ2-1, with unresolved D. The CDR3 extends over 15 amino acids. V was clipped by 1 base and J by 6 bases, with 13 bases between them. Germline lookup yields CDR1 SGHTA and CDR2 FQGNSA. The CDR3 region has the DNA TGTGCCAGCAGCTTAGGGAGTAGTTTCCGCAATGAGCAGTTCTTC. The encoded protein is CASSLGSSFRNEQFF. Drawing the rest from reference TRBV7-2 and TRBJ2-1, the complete variable domain is GAGVSQSPSNKVTEKGKDVELRCDPISGHTALYWYRQSLGQGLEFLIYFQGNSAPDKSGLPSDRFSAERTGGSVSTLTIQRTQQEDSAVYLCASSLGSSFRNEQFFGPGTRLTVL.

The V call is TRBV6-5, the J call TRBJ1-3; D may be TRBD1 (5 bases). Trimming stripped 4 bases from V and 9 bases from J, with 10 bases between. The CDR3 spans 12 residues. Germline V CDR1 and CDR2: MNHEY, SVGAGI. CDR3 residues: CASSSQGGTIYF. CDR3 sequence (DNA): TGTGCCAGCAGTTCGCAGGGTGGCACCATATATTTT.

This clone turned up a few times. The chain couples TRBV28 to TRBJ2-3; possibly TRBD2 for D (6 bases). Looked up from germline, CDR1 is MDHEN and CDR2 is SYDVKM. The CDR3 is made up of 13 amino acids. The V end lost 2 bases, the J end lost 5 bases, and 8 bases lay between the germline ends. CDR3 loop: CASSLRGGDTQYF. As DNA, the CDR3 is TGTGCCAGCAGTTTACGGGGAGGAGATACGCAGTATTTT.

This chain connects TRBV13 to TRBJ1-2, with D possibly being TRBD1 (5 bases). V was trimmed by 0 bases and J by 7 bases, leaving 9 bases between them. Looked up from germline, CDR1 is PRHDT and CDR2 is FYEKMQ (reference sequence). The CDR3 spans 13 residues. The CDR3: CASSLGLGVGYTF. CDR3 DNA: TGTGCCAGCAGCTTAGGGCTAGGGGTTGGCTACACCTTC.

This clone has only a few counts. Written as DNA, the CDR3 is TGTGCCAGCAGCAAGGGGTACGAGCAGTACTTC. It specifies CASSKGYEQYF. V is TRBV5-6 and J is TRBJ2-7, with a possible D match to TRBD1 (5 bases). The germline gives CDR1 SGHDT, CDR2 YYEEEE. The length of the CDR3 is 11 residues. The germline V and J ends were trimmed by 4 bases and 4 bases, with 6 bases remaining between them.

The chain links TRBV4-3 to TRBJ2-3, with D possibly matching TRBD2 (7 bases). The CDR3 covers 13 residues. CDR1 and CDR2 from the germline V gene are LGHNA and YSLEER. V was trimmed by 4 bases and J by 6 bases, leaving 11 bases between them. DNA for the CDR3: TGCGCCAGCAGCCTCGGGGGGCCCGATACGCAGTATTTT. This translates into CASSLGGPDTQYF.

The CDR3 DNA reads TGTGCCAGTAGCCGGGACAGAACCTACTACGAGCAGTACTTC. Encoded protein: CASSRDRTYYEQYF. This chain links TRBV19 with TRBJ2-7; 7 positions match TRBD1. CDR1 is LNHDA, CDR2 SQIVND, per germline (reference sequence). Trimming removed 6 bases from V and 3 bases from J; junction bases left unmatched: 8. The CDR3 length is 14 residues.

The chain combines TRBV7-8 with TRBJ2-7; 7 bases agree with TRBD2. The CDR3 runs 14 residues. The germline V gene encodes CDR1 SGHVS and CDR2 FQNEAQ. With V trimmed by 4 bases and J by 2 bases, 5 bases remained unmatched. This CDR3 is CASSSGLGTYEQYF. For the CDR3, the DNA is TGTGCCAGCAGCTCCGGACTAGGGACCTACGAGCAGTACTTC.

This chain links TRBV30 with TRBJ1-4; D unresolved. V was trimmed by 0 bases and J by 5 bases, leaving 16 bases between them. The CDR3 is 16 amino acids. Germline V CDR1 and CDR2: GTSNPN, SVGIG (reference sequence). CDR3 nucleotide sequence: TGTGCCTGGAGTGTAGGCGCAGGCAGTCGAAATGAAAAACTGTTTTTT. Its translation: CAWSVGAGSRNEKLFF.